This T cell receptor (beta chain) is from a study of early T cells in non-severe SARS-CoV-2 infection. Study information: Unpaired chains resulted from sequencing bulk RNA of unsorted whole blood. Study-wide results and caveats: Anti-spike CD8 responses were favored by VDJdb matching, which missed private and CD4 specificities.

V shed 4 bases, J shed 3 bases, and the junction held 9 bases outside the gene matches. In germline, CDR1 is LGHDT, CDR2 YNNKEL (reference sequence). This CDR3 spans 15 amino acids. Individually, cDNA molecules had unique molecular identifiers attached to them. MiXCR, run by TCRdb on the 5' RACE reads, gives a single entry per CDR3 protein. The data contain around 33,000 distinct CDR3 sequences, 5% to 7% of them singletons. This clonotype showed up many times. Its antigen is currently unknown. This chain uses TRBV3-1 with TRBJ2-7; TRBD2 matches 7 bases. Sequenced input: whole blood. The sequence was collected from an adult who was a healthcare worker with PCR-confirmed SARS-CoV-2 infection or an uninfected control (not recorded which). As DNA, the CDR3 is TGTGCCAGCAGCCCAGCCTGGGGACTACTCTACGAGCAGTACTTC. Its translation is CASSPAWGLLYEQYF.